Sequencing of this T cell receptor beta chain was carried out in a study of early T cells in non-severe SARS-CoV-2 infection. Study details: Unpaired chains resulted from sequencing bulk RNA of unsorted whole blood.

Individually, cDNA molecules had unique molecular identifiers attached to them. From the 5' RACE reads, TCRdb called clonotypes with MiXCR, one entry per CDR3 protein. The repertoire holds 75,000 to 100,000 distinct CDR3 sequences, with over 12% as singletons. This CDR3 has 17 amino acids. Germline-derived CDR1 and CDR2 are SEHNR and FQNEAQ (reference sequence). The V and J ends lost 5 bases and 7 bases, in that order; junction bases with no gene match: 16. This sequence was found in an adult who was a healthcare worker with PCR-confirmed SARS-CoV-2 infection or an uninfected control (not recorded which). Sequencing input: whole blood. J is TRBJ2-4 and V is TRBV7-9, with TRBD1 matching over 8 bases. The CDR3 DNA reads as TGTGCCAGCAGCGCCTACCCTCAGGGACAGGTTTTTAACATTCAGTACTTC. Protein: CASSAYPQGQVFNIQYF.